These T cell receptor beta chains were read from a single sample in a study of T cell repertoires in cytomegalovirus infection. TCRdb re-derived calls from the reads in MiXCR, one entry per CDR3 protein. The sample holds about 740,000 distinct CDR3 sequences, less than 40% seen once. Material for sequencing was PBMCs. Receptors were obtained from a human donor in good health (CMV status not recorded). Some clones in this sample may be carry-over from other donors' samples. Each CDR3 is given with its conserved first and last residue. D genes are given only for firm matches. Clone size is shown for a subset of rows, as once, few, many or a class of expanded clone.

>TRBV28|TRBJ2-5|NA|NA
TGTGCCAGCAGTTTAAGGGGGGCCGAGAAAGAGACCCAGTACTTC
CASSLRGAEKETQYF
>TRBV24-1|TRBJ2-7|TRBD2|NA
TGTGCCACCAGCCGAGCAACTAGCGGCCCTGCAACCGGGGAGCAGTACTTC
CATSRATSGPATGEQYF
>TRBV7-6|TRBJ2-3|NA|few
TGTGCCAGCAGCCCCGGGCCCCTTAGGAATACGCAGTATTTT
CASSPGPLRNTQYF
>TRBV10-3|TRBJ1-3|TRBD1|few
TGTGCCATCAGTGGGGTACAGGGGGAGCCCCGGGCCCGCTCTGGAAACACCATATATTTT
CAISGVQGEPRARSGNTIYF
>TRBV15|TRBJ1-5|NA|NA
TGTGCCACCAGCAGAGCCGTACAGCCCCAGCATTTT
CATSRAVQPQHF
>TRBV20-1|TRBJ1-2|TRBD1|few
TGCAGCGATCGGGGACAGAACTATGGCTACACCTTC
CSDRGQNYGYTF
>TRBV7-2|TRBJ2-2|NA|NA
TGTGCCAGCAGCCAGGGAGTAGTGAACACCGGGGAGCTGTTTTTT
CASSQGVVNTGELFF
>TRBV7-9|TRBJ2-5|NA|few
TGTGCCAGCAGTGTTTTCAGGGATTTGCAAGAGACCCAGTACTTC
CASSVFRDLQETQYF
>TRBV6-1|TRBJ2-3|NA|many
TGTGCCAGCAGTGAAGGGGGGGCTAGCAGTACAGATACGCAGTATTTT
CASSEGGASSTDTQYF
>TRBV7-2|TRBJ2-5|TRBD2|NA
TGTGCCAGCAGCTTAGATGGCCCGGGAGGAGTGGAGACCCAGTACTTC
CASSLDGPGGVETQYF
>TRBV20-1|TRBJ2-7|NA|NA
TGCAGGGGCGCGAGCTCCTACGAGCAGTACTTC
CRGASSYEQYF
>TRBV20-1|TRBJ2-3|TRBD2|NA
TGCAGTGTTCGAGCGGGGATTAGCACAGATACGCAGTATTTT
CSVRAGISTDTQYF
>TRBV7-6|TRBJ1-4|NA|NA
TGTGCCAGCAGCCGTGCAGGGACGACGGAAAAACTGTTTTTT
CASSRAGTTEKLFF
>TRBV12-3/TRBV12-4|TRBJ1-2|NA|NA
TGTGCCAGCAGTTTCAGTCGGGATTTAGGGGGCTACACCTTC
CASSFSRDLGGYTF
>TRBV12-3/TRBV12-4|TRBJ2-1|NA|NA
TGTGCCAGCAGTAAGAATAATGAGCAGTTCTTC
CASSKNNEQFF
>TRBV28|TRBJ1-4|NA|once
TGTGCCAGCAGTTCGACGGCGGCAACTAATGAAAAACTGTTTTTT
CASSSTAATNEKLFF
>TRBV19|TRBJ2-1|TRBD2|once
TGTGCCAGTAGTATTAGGACTAGCGGGGCGAGCTCCTACAATGAGCAGTTCTTC
CASSIRTSGASSYNEQFF
>TRBV27|TRBJ1-6|NA|many
TGTGCCAGCAGACCTCTATCCCTCCAACAGGCCCCGAATTCACCCCTCCACTTT
CASRPLSLQQAPNSPLHF
>TRBV12-3/TRBV12-4|TRBJ1-2|TRBD1|NA
TGTGCCAGCAGTTACCGGGACAGGACTGGCTACACCTTC
CASSYRDRTGYTF
>TRBV12-3/TRBV12-4|TRBJ2-1|NA|NA
TGTGCCAGCAGCCTCTGGGCTGATAGTAACACCTACAATGAGCAGTTCTTC
CASSLWADSNTYNEQFF
>TRBV7-2|TRBJ2-7|NA|many
TGTGCCAGCAGCGTACAGGGAAAGTCCTACGAGCAGTACTTC
CASSVQGKSYEQYF
>TRBV7-3|TRBJ1-2|NA|many
TGTGCCAGCAGCTTATCTGCTGTGTATGGCTACACCTTC
CASSLSAVYGYTF